The TCR beta chain described here comes from a study of cytomegalovirus exposure and HLA in healthy donors. Primers for the PCR totalled 60 Vbeta and 13 Jbeta. The repertoire was sequenced with immunoSEQ multiplex PCR; TCRdb's copy has only in-frame clones and lacks some. The repertoire has about 89,000 clones, roughly 80% of them found once; the top ten carry approximately 1.4%. J gave up 7 bases and V 9 bases, and 14 bases lay outside the gene matches. Germline lookup yields CDR1 MGHDK and CDR2 SYGVNS. CDR3 length: 17 amino acids. This clone was recorded only once. This TCR derives from a male donor in good health and CMV-seronegative. The rearrangement joins TRBV25-1 to TRBJ2-1; TRBD2 agrees at 14 bases. The sequenced sample was PBMCs. DNA for the CDR3: TGTGCCAGTACTCCGTCACCGGGACTAGCGGGAGAAAATGAGCAGTTCTTC. This sequence encodes CASTPSPGLAGENEQFF.